Below are 14 T cell receptor beta chains sequenced from a single sample in a study of blood T cell dynamics during melanoma immunotherapy. Time point noted: pre-treatment baseline. TCRdb's table, derived via immunoSEQ multiplex PCR, lists solely in-frame clones and lacks some. The sample contains approximately 15,000 clones, roughly 84% of which appear only once. The input for sequencing was blood, taken from a patient treated with checkpoint blockade. Receptors were obtained from a human donor with melanoma.

The chain employs TRBV7-6 and TRBJ1-3, with D hard to call. Trimming pared 4 bases from V and 0 bases from J, leaving 7 bases between. The CDR3 runs to 14 residues. Germline V gives CDR1 SGHVS, CDR2 FNYEAQ. CDR3 region: CASSSPRSGNTIYF. In DNA form, the CDR3 reads TGTGCCAGCAGCTCCCCACGCTCTGGAAACACCATATATTTT.

The chain uses TRBV5-1 and TRBJ1-2, with a weak D call TRBD1 (6 bases). Per germline, CDR1 SGHRS and CDR2 YFSETQ. The V and J ends lost 0 bases and 3 bases respectively, with 9 bases between them. This CDR3 region has 14 residues. CDR3 region: CASSLGQAYYGYTF. The CDR3 DNA is TGCGCCAGCAGCTTGGGACAGGCCTACTATGGCTACACCTTC. Drawing the rest from reference TRBV5-1 and TRBJ1-2, the complete variable domain is KAGVTQTPRYLIKTRGQQVTLSCSPISGHRSVSWYQQTPGQGLQFLFEYFSETQRNKGNFPGRFSGRQFSNSRSEMNVSTLELGDSALYLCASSLGQAYYGYTFGSGTRLTVV.

This chain joins TRBV6-5 and TRBJ1-2, with TRBD1 as a possible D gene (6 bases). Between the trimmed V and J ends, which lost 5 bases and 5 bases, there was a span of 15 bases. The CDR3 is 14 amino acids. CDR1 MNHEY and CDR2 SVGAGI come from the germline V gene. CDR3 DNA: TGTGCCAGCAGTACAGACCTGAGGGGGTATGGCTACACCTTC. Translated, it gives CASSTDLRGYGYTF.

The V call is TRBV29-1, the J call TRBJ2-4; D might be TRBD2 (6 bases). Germline assignment: CDR1 SQVTM and CDR2 ANQGSEA. The length of the CDR3 is 14 residues. The germline V and J ends were trimmed by 4 bases and 0 bases, with 10 bases remaining between them. CDR3 amino acids: CSVVYSGAKNIQYF. In DNA, the CDR3 is TGCAGCGTTGTATATAGCGGAGCCAAAAACATTCAGTACTTC.

This sequence joins TRBV2 and TRBJ2-6; TRBD2 matches 8 bases. Germline V gene lookup returns CDR1 SNHLY and CDR2 FYNNEI. The CDR3 runs 17 residues. J was trimmed by 0 bases and V by 4 bases; bases with no gene match: 5. The CDR3 DNA sequence: TGTGCCAGCAGTGGGCGGGGGGCAGTCTCTGGGGCCAACGTCCTGACTTTC. Its translation is CASSGRGAVSGANVLTF.

This clone was seen once. The rearrangement uses TRBV5-1 and TRBJ2-3, with 9 bases lining up with TRBD1. CDR1 is SGHRS, CDR2 YFSETQ, per germline. V lost 2 bases to trimming and J lost 2 bases; unmatched junction nucleotides: 6. This CDR3 is 16 amino acids long. CDR3: CASSFGTGILTDTQYF. The DNA for the CDR3 is TGCGCCAGCAGCTTCGGGACAGGGATACTCACAGATACGCAGTATTTT.

The chain employs TRBV7-3 and TRBJ1-2; a possible D gene is TRBD1 (6 bases). The CDR3 length is 15 residues. The V end was cut by 2 bases, the J end by 4 bases, with 14 bases between. Germline V lookup: CDR1 SGHTA, CDR2 FQGTGA. CDR3: CASSLDRGPGYGYTF. As DNA, the CDR3 is TGTGCCAGCAGCTTAGATCGGGGGCCCGGCTATGGCTACACCTTC.

The gene calls are TRBV11-3 and TRBJ2-3; 10 bases fit TRBD2. The V segment lost 1 base and the J segment 2 bases; nucleotides outside the gene matches: 3. Germline V gene data show CDR1 as SGHNT and CDR2 as YENEEA. The CDR3 has 16 amino acids. The CDR3: CASSLGLAGVTDTQYF. In nucleotides, the CDR3 is TGTGCCAGCAGCTTAGGCCTAGCGGGGGTCACAGATACGCAGTATTTT.

The chain employs TRBV6-6 and TRBJ2-2, with D unclear. Germline V gives CDR1 MNHNY, CDR2 SVGAGI (reference sequence). CDR3 length: 13 residues. V shed 5 bases and J shed 2 bases, with 6 bases lying between them. CDR3 sequence: CASSPLNTGELFF. The CDR3 DNA sequence: TGTGCCAGCAGTCCCCTTAACACCGGGGAGCTGTTTTTT.

The J gene is TRBJ2-7, the V gene TRBV4-1; 7 nucleotides match TRBD2. Germline V gene sequence: CDR1 MGHRA, CDR2 YSYEKL. The CDR3 loop spans 14 amino acids. The junction had 6 bases not matched to a gene; V was cut back by 0 bases and J by 7 bases. CDR3 sequence: CASSQEALRGEQYF. CDR3 DNA sequence: TGCGCCAGCAGCCAAGAAGCGTTGCGGGGGGAGCAGTACTTC.

The CDR3 loop reads CASSSGVHRDRPNQPQHF. The CDR3, as DNA: TGTGCCAGCAGCTCAGGGGTACACCGGGACAGGCCCAATCAGCCCCAGCATTTT. The chain links TRBV7-9 to TRBJ1-5, with TRBD1 identical over 8 bases. The junction had 14 bases not matched to a gene; V was cut back by 4 bases and J by 3 bases. The length of the CDR3 is 18 residues. CDR1 and CDR2 (germline): SEHNR, FQNEAQ (reference sequence).

This chain joins TRBV5-6 and TRBJ2-7; D is possibly TRBD1 (6 bases). The CDR3 covers 14 residues. The ends were cut back, 4 bases at V and 3 bases at J, with 14 bases in the middle. CDR1 is SGHDT and CDR2 is YYEEEE in the germline V gene. CDR3 loop: CASSRFTRGYEQYF. CDR3 nucleotides: TGTGCCAGCAGCCGGTTTACCAGGGGCTACGAGCAGTACTTC.

V usage is TRBV7-8 and J usage is TRBJ1-1; D remains ambiguous. CDR1 is SGHVS, CDR2 FQNEAQ, per germline. V was trimmed by 7 bases and J by 0 bases, leaving 15 bases between them. The CDR3 is 15 residues long. The CDR3 spells CASKRGRAMNTEAFF. In DNA, the CDR3 is TGTGCCAGCAAAAGAGGGCGGGCTATGAACACTGAAGCTTTCTTT.

The gene calls are TRBV4-1 and TRBJ2-3; TRBD1 aligns across 7 bases. CDR3 size: 14 residues. The V and J ends lost 2 bases and 4 bases, in that order; junction bases with no gene match: 3. Germline CDR1 and CDR2: MGHRA and YSYEKL. This CDR3 reads CASSQQQGPDTQYF. DNA of the CDR3: TGCGCCAGCAGCCAACAACAGGGGCCAGATACGCAGTATTTT.